A selection of T cell receptor beta chains follows, all from one sample in a study of technical replicates of blood from several donors. Profiling relied on immunoSEQ multiplex PCR, and the TCRdb table lists in-frame clones only, not all of them. The sample records approximately 97,000 clones, around 95% being singletons. The sequencing sample was made of T cells isolated from PBMCs. The source of these receptors is a human donor in good health. The CDR3 runs from the conserved cysteine through the conserved F or W. A D gene is named only where the DNA matches it firmly. Size values are once, few and many counts, or a class for expanded clones, and some rows have none.

d_gene: TRBD1
abundance: NA
j_gene: TRBJ1-2
v_gene: TRBV7-9
CDR3aa: CASSLGQGSRNYGYTF
CDR3nt: TGTGCCAGCAGCTTGGGACAGGGATCCCGTAACTATGGCTACACCTTC

d_gene: NA
abundance: NA
j_gene: TRBJ1-2
v_gene: TRBV9
CDR3aa: CASSVDPGSNYGYTF
CDR3nt: TGTGCCAGCAGCGTAGATCCAGGCTCTAACTATGGCTACACCTTC

d_gene: NA
abundance: NA
j_gene: TRBJ2-4
v_gene: TRBV7-2
CDR3aa: CASSFSLVAKNIQYF
CDR3nt: TGTGCCAGCAGCTTCTCCCTAGTTGCCAAAAACATTCAGTACTTC

d_gene: TRBD1
abundance: NA
j_gene: TRBJ2-7
v_gene: TRBV5-1
CDR3aa: CASGTDEQYF
CDR3nt: TGCGCCAGCGGGACAGACGAGCAGTACTTC

d_gene: TRBD1
abundance: once
j_gene: TRBJ2-7
v_gene: TRBV19
CDR3aa: CASSRPGTGQGEQYF
CDR3nt: TGTGCCAGTAGTCGTCCCGGGACAGGGCAGGGCGAGCAGTACTTC

d_gene: TRBD2
abundance: NA
j_gene: TRBJ2-7
v_gene: TRBV25-1
CDR3aa: CASSESGLAGVNEQYF
CDR3nt: TGTGCCAGCAGTGAATCAGGATTAGCGGGAGTAAACGAGCAGTACTTC

d_gene: NA
abundance: NA
j_gene: TRBJ1-3
v_gene: TRBV11-3
CDR3aa: CASSLESGDGNTIYF
CDR3nt: TGTGCCAGCAGCTTAGAGTCAGGGGACGGAAACACCATATATTTT

d_gene: NA
abundance: NA
j_gene: TRBJ2-7
v_gene: TRBV7-3
CDR3aa: CASSFHQTYEQYF
CDR3nt: TGTGCCAGCAGCTTTCACCAGACCTACGAGCAGTACTTC

d_gene: NA
abundance: once
j_gene: TRBJ2-1
v_gene: TRBV7-3
CDR3aa: CASSLKRDEQFF
CDR3nt: TGTGCCAGCAGCTTAAAGAGGGATGAGCAGTTCTTC

d_gene: NA
abundance: NA
j_gene: TRBJ2-1
v_gene: TRBV19
CDR3aa: CASNIPHTGSRNEQFF
CDR3nt: TGTGCCAGTAATATACCGCATACAGGGAGTCGGAATGAGCAGTTCTTC

d_gene: TRBD2
abundance: NA
j_gene: TRBJ2-7
v_gene: TRBV6-6
CDR3aa: CASSRTSGRPEQYF
CDR3nt: TGTGCCAGCAGTCGGACTAGCGGGAGGCCCGAGCAGTACTTC

d_gene: NA
abundance: NA
j_gene: TRBJ2-7
v_gene: TRBV27
CDR3aa: CASLPSLGHLTYEQYF
CDR3nt: TGTGCCAGTTTACCCTCGCTGGGACACCTTACCTACGAGCAGTACTTC

d_gene: NA
abundance: NA
j_gene: TRBJ2-7
v_gene: TRBV18
CDR3aa: CASSLSGAVEQYF
CDR3nt: TGTGCCAGCTCACTATCAGGGGCAGTTGAGCAGTACTTC

d_gene: TRBD1
abundance: NA
j_gene: TRBJ1-5
v_gene: TRBV5-5
CDR3aa: CASSLGPDRGVQPQHF
CDR3nt: TGTGCCAGCAGCTTGGGACCGGACAGGGGCGTCCAGCCCCAGCATTTT

d_gene: NA
abundance: NA
j_gene: TRBJ2-3
v_gene: TRBV7-3
CDR3aa: CASDSGDSPTDTQYF
CDR3nt: TGTGCCAGCGACTCCGGGGACTCGCCCACAGATACGCAGTATTTT

d_gene: NA
abundance: NA
j_gene: TRBJ2-7
v_gene: TRBV7-2
CDR3aa: CASSYRDIGSYEQYF
CDR3nt: TGTGCCAGCAGCTACCGGGACATTGGCTCCTACGAGCAGTACTTC

d_gene: NA
abundance: NA
j_gene: TRBJ2-7
v_gene: TRBV7-6
CDR3aa: CASSQGGWGEQYF
CDR3nt: TGTGCCAGCAGCCAAGGGGGATGGGGCGAGCAGTACTTC

d_gene: NA
abundance: NA
j_gene: TRBJ2-7
v_gene: TRBV9
CDR3aa: CASSVGQESLYEQYF
CDR3nt: TGTGCCAGCAGCGTAGGTCAGGAATCCCTTTACGAGCAGTACTTC

d_gene: TRBD1
abundance: once
j_gene: TRBJ2-7
v_gene: TRBV7-7
CDR3aa: CASSSDRGDEQYF
CDR3nt: TGTGCCAGCAGCTCGGACAGGGGGGACGAGCAGTACTTC

d_gene: NA
abundance: NA
j_gene: TRBJ1-1
v_gene: TRBV7-3
CDR3aa: CASSLGGALNTEAFF
CDR3nt: TGTGCCAGCAGCTTGGGGGGAGCTTTGAACACTGAAGCTTTCTTT

d_gene: NA
abundance: once
j_gene: TRBJ1-3
v_gene: TRBV29-1
CDR3aa: CSVADTGSSGNTIYF
CDR3nt: TGCAGCGTTGCAGACACAGGGAGTTCTGGAAACACCATATATTTT

d_gene: NA
abundance: NA
j_gene: TRBJ2-5
v_gene: TRBV5-1
CDR3aa: CASSLVGADETQYF
CDR3nt: TGCGCCAGCAGCTTGGTGGGGGCGGATGAGACCCAGTACTTC

d_gene: NA
abundance: NA
j_gene: TRBJ2-5
v_gene: TRBV19
CDR3aa: CASSPTAQETQYF
CDR3nt: TGTGCCAGTAGTCCGACAGCACAAGAGACCCAGTACTTC

d_gene: TRBD2
abundance: few
j_gene: TRBJ2-1
v_gene: TRBV9
CDR3aa: CASSPYSSGSQLNEQFF
CDR3nt: TGTGCCAGCAGCCCCTACTCGAGCGGGAGTCAATTAAATGAGCAGTTCTTC

d_gene: TRBD2
abundance: once
j_gene: TRBJ2-1
v_gene: TRBV5-1
CDR3aa: CASSLGGTSGKEQFF
CDR3nt: TGCGCCAGCAGCTTGGGGGGGACTAGCGGAAAGGAGCAGTTCTTC

d_gene: NA
abundance: NA
j_gene: TRBJ1-4
v_gene: TRBV7-6
CDR3aa: CASSLAVAEEGEKLFF
CDR3nt: TGTGCCAGCAGCTTAGCGGTCGCGGAAGAGGGTGAAAAACTGTTTTTT

d_gene: TRBD1
abundance: NA
j_gene: TRBJ2-7
v_gene: TRBV7-8
CDR3aa: CASSLDRGVYEQYF
CDR3nt: TGTGCCAGCAGCTTGGACAGGGGGGTCTACGAGCAGTACTTC

d_gene: NA
abundance: NA
j_gene: TRBJ2-7
v_gene: TRBV27
CDR3aa: CASSSLEARYYEQYF
CDR3nt: TGTGCCAGCAGTTCATTGGAGGCTCGCTACTACGAGCAGTACTTC

d_gene: TRBD1
abundance: NA
j_gene: TRBJ2-5
v_gene: TRBV9
CDR3aa: CASSVQGALQETQYF
CDR3nt: TGTGCCAGCAGTGTACAGGGGGCGCTTCAAGAGACCCAGTACTTC